The next 22 T cell receptor beta chains were all read from a single sample in a study of PD-1 blockade in classical Hodgkin lymphoma. Libraries were prepared by immunoSEQ multiplex PCR; TCRdb keeps only in-frame clonotypes and omits some of them. The data contain tens of thousands of clones, over 75% of them singletons. Time point meaning: cycle 4 day 1 (C4D1), after five to seven weeks of nivolumab. Brentuximab vedotin exposure varied among the patients, all of whom had relapsed after autologous stem cell transplantation. Sequencing used peripheral blood mononuclear cells (PBMCs), obtained before the fourth cycle of nivolumab. These receptors were taken from a human donor with classical Hodgkin lymphoma.

This clone was observed a few times. The rearrangement links TRBV7-9 to TRBJ2-7, with 10 positions matching TRBD1. The trim removed 5 bases at V and 4 bases at J, leaving 8 bases unmatched. The CDR3 spans 15 residues. Germline V lookup: CDR1 SEHNR, CDR2 FQNEAQ (reference sequence). CDR3 DNA sequence: TGTGCCAGCAGCGCACAAAAGGACAGGGGGTACGAGCAGTACTTC. Protein: CASSAQKDRGYEQYF.

The J gene is TRBJ2-1, the V gene TRBV4-1; TRBD1 matches 11 bases. V dropped 1 base and J dropped 0; count of bases not matched to a gene: 14. Germline loops: CDR1 MGHRA, CDR2 YSYEKL. This CDR3 spans 21 amino acids. CDR3 region: CASSQGGQGAKNKNSYNEQFF. The CDR3 DNA sequence: TGCGCCAGCAGCCAAGGAGGACAGGGGGCGAAAAATAAAAACTCCTACAATGAGCAGTTCTTC.

This clone occurred many times. The V gene is TRBV6-1, the J gene TRBJ1-3; D is unresolved. The CDR3 sequence is 15 residues long. Germline V CDR1 and CDR2: MNHNS, SASEGT. The V gene lost 1 base and the J gene lost 0 bases, with 7 bases spanning the gap. CDR3: CASSEVGPSGNTIYF. The CDR3 DNA is TGTGCCAGCAGTGAAGTAGGTCCCTCTGGAAACACCATATATTTT.

V gene TRBV6-1 combines with J gene TRBJ2-2; D possibly corresponds to TRBD2 (6 bases). This CDR3 has 16 amino acids. Between the trimmed V and J ends, which lost 4 bases and 6 bases, there was a span of 18 bases. Germline CDR1 MNHNS, CDR2 SASEGT. This chain's CDR3 is CASSGGGLGLAGELFF. The CDR3 bases are TGTGCCAGCAGTGGAGGCGGGTTGGGACTCGCCGGGGAGCTGTTTTTT.

The chain couples TRBV19 to TRBJ1-5; D is unresolved. Looked up from germline, CDR1 is LNHDA and CDR2 is SQIVND (reference sequence). The CDR3 is made up of 15 amino acids. Trimming removed 2 bases at V and 9 bases at J, with 17 bases between. The CDR3 coding sequence is TGTGCCAGTAGTATACGAGGGTATCGTTTGGGGCCCCAGCATTTT. Its protein product is CASSIRGYRLGPQHF.

This clone was detected only a few times. The chain employs TRBV7-6 and TRBJ1-1; D unclear. This CDR3 spans 15 amino acids. V was pared by 3 bases and J by 4 bases, with 15 bases between. Germline CDR1 reads SGHVS; CDR2 reads FNYEAQ. In DNA form, the CDR3 reads TGTGCCAGCAGCTTGGGAGGGATTGCGGTCACTGAAGCTTTCTTT. This encodes CASSLGGIAVTEAFF.

This chain uses TRBV29-1 with TRBJ1-1; D call uncertain. Trimming took off 7 bases at V and 1 base at J, with 16 bases between the two ends. The germline CDR1 and CDR2 sequences are SQVTM and ANQGSEA. The CDR3 runs 14 residues. For the CDR3, the DNA is TGCAGCGCCGAGGTTCAGCACAAGAACACTGAAGCTTTCTTT. As protein: CSAEVQHKNTEAFF.

V gene TRBV5-1 combines with J gene TRBJ2-7, with D tentatively TRBD1 or TRBD2 (5 bases each). The V gene's germline CDR1 is SGHRS and CDR2 YFSETQ. There are 14 residues in the CDR3. With 2 bases removed from V and 5 bases from J, the gap between germline ends came to 14 bases. The DNA of the CDR3 is TGCGCCAGCAGCTTAGGGGAGCCAGCGGACGAGCAGTACTTC. Its translation is CASSLGEPADEQYF.

V gene TRBV2 combines with J gene TRBJ2-7; no clear D. Germline-derived CDR1 and CDR2 are SNHLY and FYNNEI. This CDR3 has 12 residues. Trimming pared 5 bases from V and 2 bases from J, leaving 7 bases between. The CDR3 sequence: CASSFHPYEQYF. CDR3 sequence (DNA): TGTGCCAGCAGTTTTCACCCCTACGAGCAGTACTTC.

The CDR3 is CASSLDLRVGRGTTDTQYF. CDR3 DNA: TGTGCCAGCAGCTTAGATTTGAGGGTTGGCAGGGGGACCACAGATACGCAGTATTTT. The genes are TRBV11-2 and TRBJ2-3; TRBD1 aligns across 7 bases. Germline CDR1 reads SGHAT; CDR2 reads FQNNGV. V trimming: 0 bases; J trimming: 2 bases; junction bases outside the gene matches: 14. The CDR3 is 19 residues long.

The genes are TRBV21-1 and TRBJ1-1. TRBV21-1 represents a pseudogene. This CDR3 region has 14 residues. The CDR3: CASPREGRGTEAFF. The DNA of the CDR3 is TGTGCCAGCCCCCGGGAGGGCCGGGGCACTGAAGCTTTCTTT.

The genes are TRBV7-2 and TRBJ1-1, with D possibly matching TRBD1 (6 bases). Germline V lookup: CDR1 SGHTA, CDR2 FQGNSA. CDR3 size: 12 residues. V lost 1 base and J lost 7, with 7 bases in between. DNA for the CDR3: TGTGCCAGCAGCTTAGGCAGGGGTGAAGCTTTCTTT. This gives the protein CASSLGRGEAFF.

The chain carries TRBV19 and TRBJ2-3, with 12 bases matching TRBD2. Germline values: CDR1 LNHDA, CDR2 SQIVND (reference sequence). This CDR3 spans 17 amino acids. After removal of 5 bases from V and 1 base from J, the junction contained 7 bases not matched to a gene. CDR3 DNA: TGTGCCAGTAGTTCTAGCGGGGGGGCCGGGGGCACAGATACGCAGTATTTT. This sequence encodes CASSSSGGAGGTDTQYF.

V is TRBV5-1 and J is TRBJ2-3, with a possible D match to TRBD1 (5 bases). Germline CDR1 is SGHRS and CDR2 is YFSETQ. The CDR3 runs to 18 residues. Trimming pared 0 bases from V and 2 bases from J, leaving 19 bases between. CDR3 loop: CASSLAQELLISTDTQYF. The CDR3 DNA sequence: TGCGCCAGCAGCTTGGCACAGGAGTTGTTGATTTCCACAGATACGCAGTATTTT.

The chain uses TRBV2 and TRBJ2-5; D uncertain. The germline V gene has CDR1 SNHLY and CDR2 FYNNEI. Deletions cut 10 bases from V and 0 bases from J, with 9 bases between. The length of the CDR3 is 12 residues. The CDR3 DNA follows: TGTGCCATCGCGACGGACCAAGAGACCCAGTACTTC. Translation gives CAIATDQETQYF.

V is TRBV20-1 and J is TRBJ2-3, with no clear D. Germline CDR1 reads DFQATT; CDR2 reads SNEGSKA (reference sequence). The CDR3 loop spans 11 amino acids. Trimming took off 6 bases at V and 6 bases at J, with 10 bases between the two ends. The CDR3, as DNA: TGCAGTGCAGCCCCCGCGGATACGCAGTATTTT. Translating it yields CSAAPADTQYF.

V and J are TRBV6-5 and TRBJ2-1; 8 positions match TRBD2. The germline CDR1 and CDR2 sequences are MNHEY and SVGAGI. V dropped 1 base and J dropped 4; count of bases not matched to a gene: 6. CDR3 size: 16 residues. The CDR3 DNA reads TGTGCCAGCAGTTACTGGGCGGGAGGCGGATACAATGAGCAGTTCTTC. Residues: CASSYWAGGGYNEQFF.

The chain has TRBV5-1 and TRBJ2-7, with D possibly being TRBD2 (5 bases). Per the germline V gene, CDR1 is SGHRS and CDR2 is YFSETQ. Between the trimmed V and J ends, which lost 4 bases and 1 base, there was a span of 12 bases. This CDR3 contains 14 residues. The CDR3 here is CASSLWTESYEQYF. The CDR3, as DNA: TGCGCCAGCAGCCTATGGACTGAATCCTACGAGCAGTACTTC.

The count of this clone is one. The chain is built from TRBV18 and TRBJ2-1; 9 nucleotides match TRBD2. The CDR3 length is 14 residues. V lost 3 bases, J lost 10 bases, and 7 bases stayed unmatched. Per germline, CDR1 KGHSH and CDR2 LQKENI. CDR3 region: CASSPETLAGEQFF. Written as DNA, the CDR3 is TGTGCCAGCTCACCTGAAACCCTAGCGGGGGAGCAGTTCTTC.

V and J are TRBV19 and TRBJ2-1; D perhaps matches TRBD2 (6 bases). Germline CDR1 and CDR2: LNHDA and SQIVND (reference sequence). The V and J ends lost 4 bases and 7 bases respectively, with 17 bases between them. This CDR3 has 15 amino acids. The CDR3 DNA reads TGTGCCAGTAGTACCCTCCGGGAGATCTTAAATGAGCAGTTCTTC. Protein sequence: CASSTLREILNEQFF.

This chain uses TRBV27 with TRBJ1-1; tentatively, D is TRBD1 (5 bases). V was pared by 3 bases and J by 5 bases, with 16 bases between. This CDR3 has 15 residues. From germline, CDR1 is MNHEY and CDR2 SMNVEV (reference sequence). In DNA, the CDR3 is TGTGCCAGCAGTTTTGACAGTGTAGGGATGACTGAAGCTTTCTTT. Its translation is CASSFDSVGMTEAFF.

The genes are TRBV15 and TRBJ1-1, with no clear D. The CDR3 totals 15 residues. The germline CDR1 and CDR2 sequences are LNHNV and YYDKDF (reference sequence). V lost 0 bases to trimming and J lost 1 base, with 9 bases between them. The CDR3 region has the DNA TGTGCCACCAGCAGAGATCGGAAAGGGAACACTGAAGCTTTCTTT. It translates to CATSRDRKGNTEAFF. Full variable domain (outside the CDR3, taken from reference TRBV15 and TRBJ1-1): DAMVIQNPRYQVTQFGKPVTLSCSQTLNHNVMYWYQQKSSQAPKLLFHYYDKDFNNEADTPDNFQSRRPNTSFCFLDIRSPGLGDTAMYLCATSRDRKGNTEAFFGQGTRLTVV.